A single sample is the source of the 23 T cell receptor beta chains below, sequenced in a study of T cell repertoires in cytomegalovirus infection (dated by TCRdb to about 2019). The meaning of the sample's treatment or condition label: in vitro stimulation with specific CMV peptide epitopes to enrich CMV-specific T cells. Their antigens are not known. This sample was sequenced with an Illumina HiSeq 1500. TCRdb trimmed public reads at Q25 via fastp, called clones via MiXCR and kept in-frame beta chains. Identical CDR3 proteins give one entry, which carries the most common genes and DNA. In all, the sample holds over 100,000 distinct CDR3 sequences, and about 30% of those were seen once. The ten largest account for 81% of the sample. The source material was CD8+ T cells from cultured PBMCs, sampled from culture after CMV antigen stimulation. Receptors originate from a human donor in good health (CMV status not recorded). Some clones in this sample may be carry-over from other donors' samples.

The gene calls are TRBV4-1 and TRBJ2-7, with a possible D match to TRBD1 (5 bases). The germline V and J ends were trimmed by 3 bases and 0 bases, with 9 bases remaining between them. Looked up from germline, CDR1 is MGHRA and CDR2 is YSYEKL. The CDR3 consists of 14 residues. The CDR3 nucleotides are TGCGCCAGCAGCCAGGGGCCGAGCTCCTACGAGCAGTACTTC. Protein sequence: CASSQGPSSYEQYF.

The genes are TRBV12-3 or TRBV12-4 and TRBJ1-2; no clear D. The V and J ends lost 5 bases and 0 bases respectively, with 10 bases between them. There are 14 residues in the CDR3. CDR3 in amino acids: CASSAPGANYGYTF. The DNA for the CDR3 is TGTGCCAGCAGTGCCCCGGGAGCTAACTATGGCTACACCTTC.

This clonotype occurred a few times. The chain joins TRBV7-9 to TRBJ1-2; a possible D gene is TRBD1 (6 bases). The CDR3 is made up of 14 amino acids. V was trimmed by 7 bases and J by 6 bases, leaving 18 bases between them. Germline assignment: CDR1 SEHNR and CDR2 FQNEAQ (reference sequence). The CDR3 loop reads CASTTSGGLDGYTF. In nucleotides, the CDR3 is TGTGCCAGCACCACGTCGGGGGGCTTAGATGGCTACACCTTC.

A note on this clonotype: This may be a read error: a much more frequent sequence differs by one nucleotide. V gene TRBV11-1 combines with J gene TRBJ2-7; the D gene is possibly TRBD2 (6 bases). The CDR3 contains 13 residues. CDR1 SGHAT and CDR2 FQDESV come from the germline V gene (reference sequence). The V and J ends lost 5 bases and 3 bases respectively, with 11 bases between them. The CDR3 sequence: CASSAGLDYEQYF. The CDR3 region has the DNA TGTGCCAGCAGCGCGGGACTTGACTACGAGCAGTACTTC.

The table lists this clonotype with a few counts. The V gene is TRBV7-9, the J gene TRBJ2-3; TRBD2 aligns across 7 bases. J was trimmed by 3 bases and V by 4 bases; bases with no gene match: 1. The CDR3 loop spans 13 amino acids. The germline gives CDR1 SEHNR, CDR2 FQNEAQ (reference sequence). In DNA, the CDR3 is TGTGCCAGCAGCTCGGGGGGTACAGATACGCAGTATTTT. Translated: CASSSGGTDTQYF.

This clonotype was counted many times. This sequence joins TRBV7-8 and TRBJ2-7, with 8 bases lining up with TRBD1. Germline lookup yields CDR1 SGHVS and CDR2 FQNEAQ. CDR3 length equals 16 residues. V gave up 5 bases and J gave up 3 bases; unmatched junction bases: 12. The CDR3 is CASSHMEGTGHYEQYF. CDR3 nucleotide sequence: TGTGCCAGCAGCCATATGGAGGGGACAGGTCACTACGAGCAGTACTTC.

V is TRBV5-6 and J is TRBJ2-7; TRBD1 aligns across 10 bases. Germline CDR1 SGHDT, CDR2 YYEEEE. The CDR3 contains 13 residues. The V segment lost 5 bases and the J segment 3 bases; nucleotides outside the gene matches: 2. The CDR3 loop is CASSGQGVYEQYF. DNA for the CDR3: TGTGCCAGCAGTGGACAGGGGGTCTACGAGCAGTACTTC.

The V gene is TRBV3-1, the J gene TRBJ2-1; tentative D call: TRBD1 (6 bases). CDR1 and CDR2 from the germline V gene are LGHDT and YNNKEL (reference sequence). Trimming took 0 bases from V and 1 from J, leaving 13 bases between them. The CDR3 runs to 17 residues. CDR3: CASSQDLTGISYNEQFF. CDR3 sequence (DNA): TGTGCCAGCAGCCAAGATCTCACAGGGATATCCTACAATGAGCAGTTCTTC.

This clonotype was seen more than once but under ten times. This chain joins TRBV5-4 and TRBJ1-6, with 9 nucleotides matching TRBD1. The CDR3 is 15 residues long. CDR1 is SGHNT and CDR2 is YYREEE in the germline V gene (reference sequence). The ends lost 0 bases at V and 6 bases at J; junction bases unmatched: 1. This CDR3 reads CASSLDRGPNSPLHF. Written as DNA, the CDR3 is TGTGCCAGCAGCTTGGACAGGGGGCCTAATTCACCCCTCCACTTT.

This CDR3 is CSARDPAAQVGYGYTF. The CDR3 DNA reads TGCAGTGCTAGAGATCCCGCGGCCCAAGTCGGCTATGGCTACACCTTC. V and J are TRBV20-1 and TRBJ1-2; D is unresolved. With 0 bases removed from V and 4 bases from J, the gap between germline ends came to 18 bases. CDR3 length equals 16 residues. Looked up from germline, CDR1 is DFQATT and CDR2 is SNEGSKA (reference sequence).

This clonotype came up many times. The gene calls are TRBV27 and TRBJ1-1, with D perhaps TRBD1 (5 bases). Germline CDR1 MNHEY, CDR2 SMNVEV (reference sequence). The CDR3 extends over 14 amino acids. The V end lost 5 bases, the J end lost 4 bases, and 14 bases lay between the germline ends. The CDR3 DNA reads as TGTGCCAGCAGTCTGGGGCGATCAGGCACTGAAGCTTTCTTT. Amino acid sequence: CASSLGRSGTEAFF.

This clonotype showed up just a few times. The V call is TRBV6-6, the J call TRBJ2-3, with 8 nucleotides matching TRBD1. Germline assignment: CDR1 MNHNY and CDR2 SVGAGI (reference sequence). Germline trimming cut 5 bases from V and 0 bases from J; bases unmatched to any gene: 1. This CDR3 has 14 residues. The CDR3 is CASSDRGSTDTQYF. The CDR3 coding sequence is TGTGCCAGCAGTGACAGGGGCAGCACAGATACGCAGTATTTT.

The chain has TRBV6-1 and TRBJ1-1, with a weak D call TRBD1 (5 bases). Trimming pared 6 bases from V and 0 bases from J, leaving 11 bases between. There are 14 residues in the CDR3. Germline V lookup: CDR1 MNHNS, CDR2 SASEGT. The CDR3, as DNA: TGTGCCAGCAGAAAGACAGTTATGAACACTGAAGCTTTCTTT. Translated: CASRKTVMNTEAFF.

This chain uses TRBV7-9 with TRBJ2-1, with D possibly TRBD2 on 7 matching bases. Trimming took 1 base from V and 6 from J, leaving 22 bases between them. Looked up from germline, CDR1 is SEHNR and CDR2 is FQNEAQ (reference sequence). The CDR3 length is 18 residues. The CDR3 spells CASSLEGVAGWRGNEQFF. The CDR3 DNA reads TGTGCCAGCAGCTTAGAGGGGGTAGCGGGTTGGAGGGGCAATGAGCAGTTCTTC.

V usage is TRBV10-3 and J usage is TRBJ1-6, with 9 bases lining up with TRBD1. Per the germline V gene, CDR1 is ENHRY and CDR2 is SYGVKD. The CDR3 loop spans 17 amino acids. V gave up 5 bases and J gave up 6 bases; unmatched junction bases: 11. DNA of the CDR3: TGTGCCATCAGTCCGGACAGGGGCCGGATGGGTAATTCACCCCTCCACTTT. Its translation is CAISPDRGRMGNSPLHF.

The genes are TRBV4-1 and TRBJ1-5; D is unresolved. The V end lost 4 bases, the J end lost 0 bases, and 7 bases lay between the germline ends. This CDR3 has 14 residues. Germline CDR1 reads MGHRA; CDR2 reads YSYEKL. DNA for the CDR3: TGCGCCAGCAGCCGGGCGCTTAGCAATCAGCCCCAGCATTTT. This codes for CASSRALSNQPQHF.

This clonotype was detected a few times. This chain joins TRBV27 and TRBJ2-1, with 7 bases that match TRBD1. This CDR3 is built from 12 residues. Per germline, CDR1 MNHEY and CDR2 SMNVEV (reference sequence). The CDR3 protein is CAARGQVDEQFF. The CDR3 DNA is TGTGCTGCCCGAGGACAGGTCGATGAGCAGTTCTTC.

This rearrangement joins TRBV19 to TRBJ1-6, with TRBD1 as a possible D gene (6 bases). Trimming stripped 5 bases from V and 5 bases from J, with 10 bases between. The CDR3 is made up of 14 amino acids. The germline CDR1 and CDR2 sequences are LNHDA and SQIVND (reference sequence). The chain's CDR3 is CASSWTENNSPLHF. The CDR3 region has the DNA TGTGCCAGTAGTTGGACAGAAAATAATTCACCCCTCCACTTT. The full variable domain, with the rest looked up from reference TRBV19 and TRBJ1-6, is DGGITQSPKYLFRKEGQNVTLSCEQNLNHDAMYWYRQDPGQGLRLIYYSQIVNDFQKGDIAEGYSVSREKKESFPLTVTSAQKNPTAFYLCASSWTENNSPLHFGNGTRLTVT.

This clonotype was detected only a few times. The chain is built from TRBV19 and TRBJ2-3; no firm D call. This CDR3 has 13 amino acids. The germline V gene has CDR1 LNHDA and CDR2 SQIVND (reference sequence). The V end was cut by 3 bases, the J end by 6 bases, with 10 bases between. Here the CDR3 reads CASSIGKPDTQYF. The CDR3 DNA reads TGTGCCAGTAGTATTGGGAAGCCGGATACGCAGTATTTT.

The V and J genes are TRBV19 and TRBJ2-7; possibly TRBD2 for D (5 bases). The CDR3 runs to 14 residues. Germline V CDR1 and CDR2: LNHDA, SQIVND (reference sequence). V was trimmed by 1 base and J by 3 bases, leaving 10 bases between them. The chain's CDR3 is CASSIGIGIYEQYF. CDR3 bases: TGTGCCAGTAGTATAGGCATCGGGATCTACGAGCAGTACTTC.

This sequence joins TRBV9 and TRBJ2-4; tentatively, D is TRBD1 or TRBD2 (6 bases each). The V gene lost 0 bases and the J gene lost 9 bases, with 10 bases spanning the gap. From germline, CDR1 is SGDLS and CDR2 YYNGEE. The CDR3 is 13 residues long. DNA of the CDR3: TGTGCCAGCAGCGTAGGGGGGGCGAGCATTCAGTACTTC. This codes for CASSVGGASIQYF.

The chain carries TRBV4-1 and TRBJ2-5; 7 bases are a match to TRBD2. Germline-derived CDR1 and CDR2 are MGHRA and YSYEKL. V dropped 4 bases and J dropped 4; count of bases not matched to a gene: 3. The CDR3 runs to 13 residues. This CDR3 reads CASSPRLAETQYF. CDR3 DNA sequence: TGCGCCAGCAGCCCACGACTAGCAGAGACCCAGTACTTC.

The table lists this clonotype with a few counts. This chain uses TRBV5-1 with TRBJ1-3, with a tentative D call TRBD1 (6 bases). The V gene lost 7 bases and the J gene lost 1 base, with 12 bases spanning the gap. The CDR3 totals 14 residues. The germline V gene encodes CDR1 SGHRS and CDR2 YFSETQ. CDR3 sequence: CASAEGTSGNTIYF. In nucleotides, the CDR3 is TGCGCCAGCGCCGAAGGGACATCTGGAAACACCATATATTTT.